The 25 T cell receptor beta chains in this list originate from one sample, sequenced in a study of T cell responses to AZD1222 COVID-19 vaccine. Assay: immunoSEQ multiplex PCR; the TCRdb copy retains only in-frame clones and omits some. Here the sample spans about 76,000 clones, 60% to 85% being singletons. Sequences were derived from peripheral blood, sampled 28 days after the second dose of the MenACWY control vaccine. The receptors were gathered from an adult who received the MenACWY meningococcal vaccine as a control.

The chain uses TRBV7-2 and TRBJ2-7; D gene ambiguous. Germline V gives CDR1 SGHTA, CDR2 FQGNSA. There are 15 residues in the CDR3. Trimming took off 2 bases at V and 2 bases at J, with 13 bases between the two ends. Written as DNA, the CDR3 is TGTGCCAGCAGCTTATCGTACGGCAGAACCTACGAGCAGTACTTC. Amino acid sequence: CASSLSYGRTYEQYF.

The V gene is TRBV20-1, the J gene TRBJ2-5; D remains unclear. Germline CDR1 DFQATT, CDR2 SNEGSKA (reference sequence). The V end lost 4 bases, the J end lost 1 base, and 4 bases lay between the germline ends. This CDR3 comprises 11 residues. The CDR3 DNA is TGCAGTGCTACCACCCAAGAGACCCAGTACTTC. This codes for CSATTQETQYF.

The rearrangement uses TRBV25-1 and TRBJ1-6; D gene unclear. CDR1 and CDR2 (germline): MGHDK, SYGVNS. Trimming removed 1 base from V and 6 bases from J, with 10 bases in between. This CDR3 is 15 amino acids long. CDR3 amino acids: CASSESEGFNSPLHF. The CDR3 coding sequence is TGTGCCAGCAGTGAATCGGAGGGTTTTAATTCACCCCTCCACTTT. Using reference TRBV25-1 and TRBJ1-6 for the parts outside the CDR3, the full variable domain is EADIYQTPRYLVIGTGKKITLECSQTMGHDKMYWYQQDPGMELHLIHYSYGVNSTEKGDLSSESTVSRIRTEHFPLTLESARPSHTSQYLCASSESEGFNSPLHFGNGTRLTVT.

Details on this clone: The sample contains more than one DNA sequence encoding this CDR3. The rearrangement uses TRBV5-1 and TRBJ1-5; D is unresolved. V was clipped by 0 bases and J by 4 bases, with 8 bases between them. CDR3 size: 14 residues. Germline V gives CDR1 SGHRS, CDR2 YFSETQ. The CDR3 loop reads CASSLDGRNQPQHF. CDR3 nucleotide sequence: TGCGCCAGCAGCTTGGATGGTAGAAATCAGCCCCAGCATTTT.

The J gene is TRBJ1-1, the V gene TRBV9; 7 positions agree with TRBD1. Germline CDR1 reads SGDLS; CDR2 reads YYNGEE. Germline trimming cut 4 bases from V and 7 bases from J; bases unmatched to any gene: 10. The length of the CDR3 is 14 residues. CDR3 sequence: CASSPPGGAVEAFF. The CDR3 nucleotides are TGTGCCAGCAGCCCCCCAGGGGGGGCAGTTGAAGCTTTCTTT. The full variable domain, rest sourced from reference TRBV9 and TRBJ1-1, is DSGVTQTPKHLITATGQRVTLRCSPRSGDLSVYWYQQSLDQGLQFLIQYYNGEERAKGNILERFSAQQFPDLHSELNLSSLELGDSALYFCASSPPGGAVEAFFGQGTRLTVV.

The J gene is TRBJ1-3, the V gene TRBV7-2, with D tentatively TRBD1 (5 bases). CDR1 SGHTA and CDR2 FQGNSA come from the germline V gene. Trimming pared 1 base from V and 4 bases from J, leaving 5 bases between. The CDR3 is made up of 13 amino acids. Written as DNA, the CDR3 is TGTGCCAGCAGCTTAGGGGGGGGAAACACCATATATTTT. This translates into CASSLGGGNTIYF.

This chain links TRBV5-6 with TRBJ1-1; the D gene is possibly TRBD1 (5 bases). CDR1 is SGHDT and CDR2 is YYEEEE in the germline V gene. Trimming pared 0 bases from V and 1 base from J, leaving 10 bases between. CDR3 size: 15 residues. The CDR3 region is CASSLGGRPNTEAFF. In nucleotides, the CDR3 is TGTGCCAGCAGCTTGGGGGGACGCCCGAACACTGAAGCTTTCTTT.

The genes are TRBV4-1 and TRBJ1-4; D not resolved. Germline V gives CDR1 MGHRA, CDR2 YSYEKL. V lost 4 bases, J lost 3 bases, and 12 bases lay in between. The CDR3 length is 15 residues. In DNA form, the CDR3 reads TGCGCCAGCAGCCCCACGGGTGACTCTAATGAAAAACTGTTTTTT. Protein: CASSPTGDSNEKLFF.

This clone was detected only a few times. The CDR3 bases are TGTGCCACCTCGGAGGGGCCGAACACTGAAGCTTTCTTT. It codes for CATSEGPNTEAFF. V usage is TRBV24-1 and J usage is TRBJ1-1; a possible D gene is TRBD1 (5 bases). Trimming took 9 bases from V and 1 from J, leaving 11 bases between them. Germline lookup yields CDR1 KGHDR and CDR2 SFDVKD. This CDR3 contains 13 residues.

The chain uses TRBV7-3 and TRBJ2-7, with D possibly TRBD2 on 6 matching bases. The CDR3 consists of 13 residues. Germline CDR1 is SGHTA and CDR2 is FQGTGA. V lost 8 bases and J 3 bases, leaving 14 bases between the germline ends. The CDR3 loop reads CASQEGLGYEQYF. CDR3 nucleotide sequence: TGTGCCAGCCAGGAGGGCCTGGGCTACGAGCAGTACTTC. The variable domain in full, with the rest retrieved from reference TRBV7-3 and TRBJ2-7, is GAGVSQTPSNKVTEKGKYVELRCDPISGHTALYWYRQSLGQGPEFLIYFQGTGAADDSGLPNDRFFAVRPEGSVSTLKIQRTERGDSAVYLCASQEGLGYEQYFGPGTRLTVT.

V usage is TRBV6-2 or TRBV6-3 and J usage is TRBJ1-5; D gene ambiguous. V lost 6 bases, J lost 1 base, and 7 bases lay in between. Germline assignment: CDR1 MNHEY and CDR2 SVGEGT. This CDR3 contains 13 residues. The CDR3 here is CASSRDSNQPQHF. The CDR3 nucleotides read TGTGCCAGCAGCCGCGACAGCAATCAGCCCCAGCATTTT.

The genes are TRBV25-1 and TRBJ1-2; the D is unclear. Between the trimmed V and J ends, which lost 3 bases and 2 bases, there was a span of 16 bases. Germline assignment: CDR1 MGHDK and CDR2 SYGVNS. The CDR3 loop spans 16 amino acids. The CDR3 loop is CASSDKGHLPNYGYTF. For the CDR3, the DNA is TGTGCCAGCAGTGACAAGGGCCACCTCCCGAACTATGGCTACACCTTC.

The V gene is TRBV9, the J gene TRBJ2-2, with D maybe TRBD2 (6 bases). Germline-derived CDR1 and CDR2 are SGDLS and YYNGEE. V was pared by 3 bases and J by 6 bases, with 9 bases between. The CDR3 runs 13 residues. CDR3 protein: CASSAGSSGELFF. The CDR3 DNA reads TGTGCCAGCAGCGCCGGGAGTTCCGGGGAGCTGTTTTTT. Full variable domain (outside the CDR3, taken from reference TRBV9 and TRBJ2-2): DSGVTQTPKHLITATGQRVTLRCSPRSGDLSVYWYQQSLDQGLQFLIQYYNGEERAKGNILERFSAQQFPDLHSELNLSSLELGDSALYFCASSAGSSGELFFGEGSRLTVL.

The V call is TRBV28, the J call TRBJ1-5, with 8 bases lining up with TRBD1. Germline V gene sequence: CDR1 MDHEN, CDR2 SYDVKM. The CDR3 is 18 amino acids. With 6 bases clipped from V and 0 bases from J, the junction kept 13 bases outside the gene matches. The CDR3 spells CASSRRKRQGFSNQPQHF. In nucleotides, the CDR3 is TGTGCCAGCAGCCGACGTAAAAGACAGGGGTTTAGCAATCAGCCCCAGCATTTT.

V usage is TRBV4-1 and J usage is TRBJ2-3; D gene unclear. CDR3 size: 15 residues. Germline V gene sequence: CDR1 MGHRA, CDR2 YSYEKL. V lost 5 bases to trimming and J lost 5 bases, with 17 bases between them. The CDR3, as DNA: TGCGCCAGCAGCTTCGGACCCTCCACGAGAGATACGCAGTATTTT. Translated, it gives CASSFGPSTRDTQYF.

The V call is TRBV4-2, the J call TRBJ1-2; 7 bases match TRBD1. Germline loops: CDR1 LGHNA, CDR2 YNFKEQ. The CDR3 is made up of 15 amino acids. J was trimmed by 4 bases and V by 8 bases; bases with no gene match: 13. CDR3 sequence (DNA): TGTGCCAGCCGCCCCGGACAGGATCATCCCTATGGCTACACCTTC. Translating it yields CASRPGQDHPYGYTF.

This chain uses TRBV5-6 with TRBJ2-7; D may match TRBD1 or TRBD2 (6 bases each). Trimming stripped 5 bases from V and 7 bases from J, with 22 bases between. This CDR3 contains 15 residues. Looked up from germline, CDR1 is SGHDT and CDR2 is YYEEEE. CDR3: CASSRVGGPGGEQYF. CDR3 in DNA: TGTGCCAGCAGTAGGGTGGGGGGCCCCGGTGGTGAGCAGTACTTC.

The chain employs TRBV19 and TRBJ2-3; 15 nucleotides match TRBD2. The J segment lost 2 bases and the V segment lost 6 bases, leaving 6 bases of the junction unmatched. The CDR3 has 17 residues. Germline V lookup: CDR1 LNHDA, CDR2 SQIVND (reference sequence). This CDR3 is CASSSGTSGGYTDTQYF. Written as DNA, the CDR3 is TGTGCCAGTAGCTCTGGGACTAGCGGGGGGTACACAGATACGCAGTATTTT.

V is TRBV6-5 and J is TRBJ1-2; D gene uncertain. The V gene's germline CDR1 is MNHEY and CDR2 SVGAGI. The CDR3 runs to 14 residues. Trimming cost V 2 bases and J 3 bases, with 10 bases left between them. CDR3 protein: CASSYRPQDYGYTF. The CDR3 region has the DNA TGTGCCAGCAGTTACCGGCCCCAGGACTATGGCTACACCTTC.

The chain joins TRBV19 to TRBJ2-1, with 9 bases matching TRBD2. The CDR3 sequence is 17 residues long. Per the germline V gene, CDR1 is LNHDA and CDR2 is SQIVND (reference sequence). Germline trimming cut 4 bases from V and 5 bases from J; bases unmatched to any gene: 12. CDR3 protein: CASSNPLTSGANNEQFF. The CDR3 bases are TGTGCCAGTAGTAACCCCCTGACTAGCGGAGCTAACAATGAGCAGTTCTTC. Supplemented by reference TRBV19 and TRBJ2-1, the full variable domain reads DGGITQSPKYLFRKEGQNVTLSCEQNLNHDAMYWYRQDPGQGLRLIYYSQIVNDFQKGDIAEGYSVSREKKESFPLTVTSAQKNPTAFYLCASSNPLTSGANNEQFFGPGTRLTVL.

This chain connects TRBV19 to TRBJ1-5; D is perhaps TRBD1 (5 bases). The V gene lost 1 base and the J gene lost 3 bases, with 10 bases spanning the gap. Germline loops: CDR1 LNHDA, CDR2 SQIVND (reference sequence). CDR3 size: 15 residues. DNA for the CDR3: TGTGCCAGTAGTATAGGGGCAGGGTTCAATCAGCCCCAGCATTTT. It encodes CASSIGAGFNQPQHF.

The rearrangement joins TRBV10-2 to TRBJ1-6, with TRBD1 matching 8 bases. The CDR3 runs to 17 residues. Germline CDR1 WSHSY, CDR2 SAAADI. V was pared by 7 bases and J by 9 bases, with 17 bases of the junction left unmatched. The CDR3 loop reads CASTPGQAGGSGSPLHF. Written as DNA, the CDR3 is TGCGCCAGCACACCGGGACAGGCAGGCGGCAGTGGTTCACCCCTCCACTTT.

V is TRBV6-5 and J is TRBJ1-2; D is possibly TRBD1 (5 bases). This CDR3 region has 13 residues. V gave up 6 bases and J gave up 3 bases, with 11 bases separating them. Germline values: CDR1 MNHEY, CDR2 SVGAGI. In nucleotides, the CDR3 is TGTGCCAGCAGCCGGGACCGGGACTATGGCTACACCTTC. Translated, it gives CASSRDRDYGYTF.

V and J are TRBV15 and TRBJ1-1; 7 nucleotides agree with TRBD1. Looked up from germline, CDR1 is LNHNV and CDR2 is YYDKDF (reference sequence). V lost 3 bases, J lost 6 bases, and 1 base stayed unmatched. The CDR3 sequence is 12 residues long. CDR3 bases: TGTGCCACCAGCAGGCAGGGGGCTGAAGCTTTCTTT. The encoded protein is CATSRQGAEAFF.

This chain links TRBV18 with TRBJ1-2; D is possibly TRBD1 (5 bases). Germline-derived CDR1 and CDR2 are KGHSH and LQKENI. V lost 6 bases and J lost 3, with 11 bases in between. The CDR3 extends over 13 amino acids. The CDR3 sequence is CASSPRGDYGYTF. Written as DNA, the CDR3 is TGTGCCAGCTCTCCAAGGGGTGACTATGGCTACACCTTC. Full variable domain (rest looked up from reference TRBV18 and TRBJ1-2): NAGVMQNPRHLVRRRGQEARLRCSPMKGHSHVYWYRQLPEEGLKFMVYLQKENIIDESGMPKERFSAEFPKEGPSILRIQQVVRGDSAAYFCASSPRGDYGYTFGSGTRLTVV.